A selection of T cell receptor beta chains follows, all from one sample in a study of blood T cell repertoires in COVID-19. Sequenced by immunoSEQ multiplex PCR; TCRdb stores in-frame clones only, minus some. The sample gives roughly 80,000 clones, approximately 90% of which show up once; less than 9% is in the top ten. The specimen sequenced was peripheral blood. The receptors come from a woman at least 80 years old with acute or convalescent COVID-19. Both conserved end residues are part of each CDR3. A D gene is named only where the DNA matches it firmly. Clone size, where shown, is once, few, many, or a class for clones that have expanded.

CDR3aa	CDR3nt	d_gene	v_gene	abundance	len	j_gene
CASSYLYQGIIRDEQFF	TGTGCCAGCAGTTACCTCTATCAGGGGATAATACGCGATGAGCAGTTCTTC	NA	TRBV6-2/TRBV6-3	NA	17	TRBJ2-1
CASSQLTGVEQYF	TGTGCCAGCAGCCAACTAACAGGGGTCGAGCAGTACTTC	TRBD1	TRBV7-8	NA	13	TRBJ2-7
CASSRGTRGYNEQFF	TGTGCCAGCAGTCGCGGGACGAGGGGTTACAATGAGCAGTTCTTC	NA	TRBV5-8	NA	15	TRBJ2-1
CASSAGQGYQPQHF	TGTGCCAGTAGTGCGGGACAGGGGTACCAGCCCCAGCATTTT	TRBD1	TRBV19	NA	14	TRBJ1-5
CASSLTGGQGYNQPQHF	TGTGCCAGCAGCCTAACGGGGGGGCAGGGATACAATCAGCCCCAGCATTTT	NA	TRBV14	few	17	TRBJ1-5
CASSVGPGDEQFF	TGTGCCAGCAGCGTAGGACCGGGGGATGAGCAGTTCTTC	NA	TRBV9	NA	13	TRBJ2-1
CASSIAGHLNTGELFF	TGTGCCAGTAGTATAGCGGGACACCTGAACACCGGGGAGCTGTTTTTT	NA	TRBV19	NA	16	TRBJ2-2
CASSGGRTDTQYF	TGTGCCAGTAGTGGCGGCCGTACAGATACGCAGTATTTT	NA	TRBV19	few	13	TRBJ2-3
CASSSGGTVYNEQFF	TGTGCCAGCAGTTCGGGCGGGACAGTATACAATGAGCAGTTCTTC	NA	TRBV6-5	NA	15	TRBJ2-1
CSVERGGYGYTF	TGCAGCGTTGAAAGGGGGGGATATGGCTACACCTTC	NA	TRBV29-1	NA	12	TRBJ1-2
CASSYGGSNQPQHF	TGTGCCAGCAGTTACGGGGGGTCAAATCAGCCCCAGCATTTT	NA	TRBV6-5	NA	14	TRBJ1-5
CASTKGGAGGLETQYF	TGTGCCAGCACTAAAGGGGGAGCGGGGGGGTTGGAGACCCAGTACTTC	TRBD2	TRBV7-2	NA	16	TRBJ2-5
CASSQEQNSKNQPQHF	TGTGCCAGCAGCCAAGAACAAAACAGTAAGAATCAGCCCCAGCATTTT	NA	TRBV4-2	NA	16	TRBJ1-5
CASSSTAATEAFF	TGTGCCAGCAGCTCTACTGCGGCCACTGAAGCTTTCTTT	NA	TRBV7-9	NA	13	TRBJ1-1
CASSYVEREGRNEQFF	TGTGCCAGCAGTTACGTGGAGCGGGAGGGCCGAAATGAGCAGTTCTTC	TRBD2	TRBV6-5	few	16	TRBJ2-1
CAWKDWSSYNSPLHF	TGTGCCTGGAAGGACTGGAGCTCCTATAATTCACCCCTCCACTTT	NA	TRBV30	NA	15	TRBJ1-6
CATSRDLAGSTDTQYF	TGTGCCACCAGCAGAGATCTTGCGGGGAGCACAGATACGCAGTATTTT	NA	TRBV15	few	16	TRBJ2-3
CASSYPSGYYEQYF	TGTGCCAGCAGTTACCCGTCAGGGTACTACGAGCAGTACTTC	NA	TRBV6-2/TRBV6-3	NA	14	TRBJ2-7
CASSRTGNIGEQYF	TGTGCCAGTAGCAGGACAGGGAATATTGGCGAGCAGTACTTC	TRBD1	TRBV19	NA	14	TRBJ2-7
CAILPGTVGYGYTF	TGTGCCATCCTACCCGGGACAGTGGGCTATGGCTACACCTTC	TRBD1	TRBV10-3	NA	14	TRBJ1-2
CASSFWGDYGYTF	TGTGCCAGCAGCTTCTGGGGGGACTATGGCTACACCTTC	NA	TRBV7-9	NA	13	TRBJ1-2
CASSQAGGNEKLFF	TGTGCCAGCAGCCAAGCGGGGGGTAATGAAAAACTGTTTTTT	NA	TRBV4-2	NA	14	TRBJ1-4
CASSHHAGGSAGEQYF	TGTGCCAGCAGCCATCACGCTGGCGGGAGTGCTGGCGAGCAGTACTTC	TRBD2	TRBV3-1/TRBV3-2	NA	16	TRBJ2-7
CASSPVPGGTIYF	TGTGCCAGCAGCCCGGTCCCAGGGGGCACCATATATTTT	TRBD1	TRBV7-9	NA	13	TRBJ1-3
CASRRGTYEQYF	TGTGCCAGCAGAAGGGGGACCTACGAGCAGTACTTC	NA	TRBV2	once	12	TRBJ2-7
CASSPTGKVGHEQYF	TGTGCCAGCAGCCCTACAGGGAAGGTAGGGCACGAGCAGTACTTC	NA	TRBV7-2	once	15	TRBJ2-7
CASSEDITRDTQYF	TGTGCCAGCAGTGAGGACATTACGAGGGATACGCAGTATTTT	NA	TRBV25-1	NA	14	TRBJ2-3
CASSNRVGETQYF	TGTGCCAGCAGCAACAGGGTTGGAGAGACCCAGTACTTC	NA	TRBV2	NA	13	TRBJ2-5
CASSLATSGYTF	TGTGCCAGCAGCTTAGCCACTTCGGGCTACACCTTC	NA	TRBV7-2	NA	12	TRBJ1-2
CAIRPRLAGIDNEQFF	TGTGCCATCAGGCCCAGACTAGCGGGTATAGACAATGAGCAGTTCTTC	TRBD2	TRBV10-3	NA	16	TRBJ2-1
CASSQDLAGVNTQYF	TGTGCCAGCAGCCAAGATCTAGCGGGGGTGAATACGCAGTATTTT	TRBD2	TRBV14	NA	15	TRBJ2-3
CASSLREGYTF	TGTGCCAGCAGTTTGCGGGAGGGCTACACCTTC	NA	TRBV12-3/TRBV12-4	NA	11	TRBJ1-2
CASSPAPGLRTEAFF	TGTGCCAGCAGCCCAGCCCCGGGACTGAGGACTGAAGCTTTCTTT	NA	TRBV7-2	once	15	TRBJ1-1
CASSLDRTNNSPLHF	TGTGCCAGCAGCTTGGACAGGACAAATAATTCACCCCTCCACTTT	NA	TRBV5-5	NA	15	TRBJ1-6
CASRRDEATQYF	TGTGCCAGCAGACGAGACGAGGCGACCCAGTACTTC	NA	TRBV7-2	once	12	TRBJ2-5
CASSLEGRGDTEAFF	TGTGCCAGCAGCTTAGAAGGCAGGGGGGACACTGAAGCTTTCTTT	TRBD1	TRBV11-2	NA	15	TRBJ1-1